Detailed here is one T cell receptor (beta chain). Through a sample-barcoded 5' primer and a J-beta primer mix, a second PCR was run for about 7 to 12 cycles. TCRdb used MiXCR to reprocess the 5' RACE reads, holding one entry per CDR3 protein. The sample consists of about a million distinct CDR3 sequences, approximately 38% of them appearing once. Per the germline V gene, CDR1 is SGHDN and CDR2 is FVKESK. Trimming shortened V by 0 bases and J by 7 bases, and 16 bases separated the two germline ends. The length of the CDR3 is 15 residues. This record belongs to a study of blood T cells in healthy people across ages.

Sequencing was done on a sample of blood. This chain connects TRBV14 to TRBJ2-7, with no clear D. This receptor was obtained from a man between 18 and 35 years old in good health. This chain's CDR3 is CASSQEFGNYDEQYF. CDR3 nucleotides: TGTGCCAGCAGCCAAGAGTTCGGCAATTACGATGAGCAGTACTTC.